The 8 T cell receptor beta chains given below trace back to one sample, sequenced in a study of shared clonotypes between healthy human individuals. Profiling relied on immunoSEQ multiplex PCR, and the TCRdb table lists in-frame clones only, not all of them. The sample has roughly 1.4 million clones, about 98.5% seen once; the top ten hold over 0.3%. The specimen was naive CD4+ T cells sorted from blood. Noted subset: CD45RA+ positively selected. The source of these receptors is a man aged 25-40 years in good health.

The rearrangement uses TRBV7-2 and TRBJ2-7; TRBD2 matches at 12 bases. V gave up 5 bases and J gave up 7 bases; unmatched junction bases: 6. CDR3 length equals 14 residues. Germline V CDR1 and CDR2: SGHTA, FQGNSA. CDR3 DNA: TGTGCCAGCAGCGCGACTAGCGGGAGCAAGGAGCAGTACTTC. It translates to CASSATSGSKEQYF.

This chain links TRBV7-2 with TRBJ1-4; TRBD1 aligns across 9 bases. This CDR3 region has 14 residues. Looked up from germline, CDR1 is SGHTA and CDR2 is FQGNSA. V trimming: 5 bases; J trimming: 5 bases; junction bases outside the gene matches: 3. DNA of the CDR3: TGTGCCAGCAGCCCGACAGGGGGGAATGAAAAACTGTTTTTT. This codes for CASSPTGGNEKLFF.

V usage is TRBV11-2 and J usage is TRBJ2-7, with 9 bases aligning to TRBD1. V trimming: 3 bases; J trimming: 3 bases; junction bases outside the gene matches: 6. The germline V gene encodes CDR1 SGHAT and CDR2 FQNNGV. The CDR3 sequence is 15 residues long. The CDR3 spells CASSFRGQGVYEQYF. The CDR3 DNA reads TGTGCCAGCAGCTTTCGGGGACAGGGTGTCTACGAGCAGTACTTC. The full variable domain, its missing parts supplied by reference TRBV11-2 and TRBJ2-7, is EAGVAQSPRYKIIEKRQSVAFWCNPISGHATLYWYQQILGQGPKLLIQFQNNGVVDDSQLPKDRFSAERLKGVDSTLKIQPAKLEDSAVYLCASSFRGQGVYEQYFGPGTRLTVT.

The genes are TRBV7-9 and TRBJ2-1, with D uncertain. This CDR3 is built from 14 residues. Trimming cost V 11 bases and J 1 base, with 15 bases left between them. Looked up from germline, CDR1 is SEHNR and CDR2 is FQNEAQ (reference sequence). The DNA of the CDR3 is TGTGCCGGTGCGCAGGATAAATCCTACAATGAGCAGTTCTTC. The encoded protein is CAGAQDKSYNEQFF.

This clone has only one observation. V is TRBV7-6 and J is TRBJ2-7; D might be TRBD1 (6 bases). Germline CDR1 and CDR2: SGHVS and FNYEAQ. Trimming cost V 8 bases and J 5 bases, with 13 bases left between them. The CDR3 spans 12 residues. CDR3 in amino acids: CASPAQGDEQYF. The DNA of the CDR3 is TGTGCCAGCCCGGCACAGGGAGACGAGCAGTACTTC.

The chain links TRBV9 to TRBJ2-1; a possible D gene is TRBD1 (5 bases). This CDR3 has 17 residues. V shed 0 bases and J shed 9 bases, with 22 bases lying between them. Germline CDR1 is SGDLS and CDR2 is YYNGEE. CDR3 protein: CASSVAPQGRDITEQFF. In nucleotides, the CDR3 is TGTGCCAGCAGCGTAGCCCCGCAGGGTAGGGATATTACTGAGCAGTTCTTC.

The chain is built from TRBV11-3 and TRBJ2-7, with TRBD1 matching over 7 bases. V shed 3 bases and J 0 bases; nucleotides not matched to a gene: 2. The CDR3 contains 14 residues. The germline V gene encodes CDR1 SGHNT and CDR2 YENEEA. DNA for the CDR3: TGTGCCAGCAGCTTTGGGACAGACTCCTACGAGCAGTACTTC. Its protein is CASSFGTDSYEQYF.

The chain has TRBV5-1 and TRBJ2-7; D ambiguous. The germline gives CDR1 SGHRS, CDR2 YFSETQ. V lost 5 bases and J 3 bases, leaving 18 bases between the germline ends. This CDR3 is built from 15 residues. The DNA of the CDR3 is TGCGCCAGCAGTGGGGATCCTCCCATCCGCTACGAGCAGTACTTC. It specifies CASSGDPPIRYEQYF.